These 4 T cell receptor beta chains were all obtained from the same sample, sequenced in a study of OX40 agonist ivuxolimab in advanced cancers. Repertoires were generated with immunoSEQ multiplex PCR, while TCRdb's copy carries only in-frame clones and drops some. Of around 60,000 clones in the sample, about 87% were seen once. Sample: CD4+ or CD8+ T cells sorted from blood, taken in a trial of the OX40 agonist ivuxolimab. These receptor sequences come from an adult with an advanced solid tumor such as melanoma, head and neck, liver or kidney cancer.

The chain joins TRBV20-1 to TRBJ2-5; D not certain. The CDR3 totals 11 residues. Trimming removed 6 bases from V and 6 bases from J, with 11 bases in between. The germline CDR1 and CDR2 sequences are DFQATT and SNEGSKA (reference sequence). CDR3 sequence: CSAPIGQTQYF. CDR3 DNA sequence: TGCAGTGCACCTATCGGTCAGACCCAGTACTTC.

This clone was recorded only once. The V gene is TRBV6-5, the J gene TRBJ2-3, with D maybe TRBD2 (5 bases). The CDR3 spans 13 residues. The V gene lost 6 bases and the J gene lost 3 bases, with 10 bases spanning the gap. CDR1 MNHEY and CDR2 SVGAGI come from the germline V gene. This CDR3 is CASSFPGTDTQYF. The CDR3 region has the DNA TGTGCCAGCAGCTTCCCGGGGACAGATACGCAGTATTTT.

This chain links TRBV6-1 with TRBJ2-2; 7 bases align to TRBD1. CDR1 is MNHNS, CDR2 SASEGT, per germline. V was pared by 6 bases and J by 1 base, with 5 bases of the junction left unmatched. The CDR3 has 15 residues. CDR3 DNA: TGTGCCAGCAGACCGACAGGGTGGAACACCGGGGAGCTGTTTTTT. This codes for CASRPTGWNTGELFF.

The V gene is TRBV2, the J gene TRBJ1-1, with D unclear. Per germline, CDR1 SNHLY and CDR2 FYNNEI. Trimming removed 0 bases at V and 5 bases at J, with 19 bases between. The CDR3 is 17 amino acids. The CDR3 loop is CASSEASLRRAQTEAFF. The CDR3 DNA sequence: TGTGCCAGCAGTGAAGCGTCGTTAAGACGGGCTCAGACTGAAGCTTTCTTT. The variable domain in full, with the rest retrieved from reference TRBV2 and TRBJ1-1, is EPEVTQTPSHQVTQMGQEVILRCVPISNHLYFYWYRQILGQKVEFLVSFYNNEISEKSEIFDDQFSVERPDGSNFTLKIRSTKLEDSAMYFCASSEASLRRAQTEAFFGQGTRLTVV.